Below are 22 T cell receptor beta chains sequenced from a single sample in a study of identical twins. TCRdb re-called the 5' RACE reads through MiXCR, storing one row per CDR3 protein. The sample shows 550,000 to 800,000 distinct CDR3 sequences, about 7.6% of them seen only once. The same data also contributed to another study, on yellow fever vaccine responses in identical twins.

Sequenced material: PBMCs. The origin of the receptors is a woman younger than 30 in good health.

This clonotype was observed a handful of times. This chain uses TRBV20-1 with TRBJ2-1; D not resolved. Germline loops: CDR1 DFQATT, CDR2 SNEGSKA (reference sequence). Trimming removed 3 bases at V and 0 bases at J, with 15 bases between. The CDR3 consists of 16 residues. This CDR3 reads CSASPLRLSSYNEQFF. The DNA of the CDR3 is TGCAGTGCTAGCCCCCTTCGTTTGAGCTCCTACAATGAGCAGTTCTTC.

This clonotype has at least ten counts. The CDR3 nucleotides read TGTGCCAGCAGCCGCCCTGACACCTTCTACGAGCAGTACTTC. Translating it yields CASSRPDTFYEQYF. The chain employs TRBV6-1 and TRBJ2-7; no definite D call. The CDR3 is made up of 14 amino acids. V lost 6 bases and J lost 3, with 15 bases in between. CDR1 and CDR2 from the germline V gene are MNHNS and SASEGT.

This clonotype came up many times. The V call is TRBV5-6, the J call TRBJ1-4; no definite D call. The CDR3 runs to 13 residues. Germline V gives CDR1 SGHDT, CDR2 YYEEEE. Trimming shortened V by 5 bases and J by 0 bases, and 5 bases separated the two germline ends. CDR3 bases: TGTGCCAGCAGGGCAGCAACTAATGAAAAACTGTTTTTT. Its translation: CASRAATNEKLFF.

This clonotype has just a few counts. The V gene is TRBV11-1, the J gene TRBJ2-2; 12 bases fit TRBD2. Germline V CDR1 and CDR2: SGHAT, FQDESV (reference sequence). The junction had 9 bases not matched to a gene; V was cut back by 0 bases and J by 4 bases. The CDR3 extends over 19 amino acids. This CDR3 reads CASSLALLAGGRSTGELFF. The CDR3, as DNA: TGTGCCAGCAGCTTAGCCCTTCTAGCGGGGGGGCGAAGCACCGGGGAGCTGTTTTTT.

The chain couples TRBV12-3 or TRBV12-4 to TRBJ2-3; D is uncertain. This CDR3 comprises 15 residues. The V gene lost 8 bases and the J gene lost 1 base, with 16 bases spanning the gap. The CDR3 coding sequence is TGTGCCAGCTACCCCGGCAGGTTGGGCACAGATACGCAGTATTTT. Protein sequence: CASYPGRLGTDTQYF.

This clonotype showed up just a few times. The V call is TRBV3-1, the J call TRBJ2-7; 11 nucleotides match TRBD2. V was clipped by 2 bases and J by 6 bases; unmatched bases: 6. The length of the CDR3 is 15 residues. Germline V gene sequence: CDR1 LGHDT, CDR2 YNNKEL (reference sequence). CDR3 region: CASSQRGSGRGEQYF. The CDR3 nucleotides are TGTGCCAGCAGCCAACGGGGTAGCGGGAGGGGCGAGCAGTACTTC.

This clonotype has just a few counts. V is TRBV15 and J is TRBJ1-1; no firm D call. The CDR3 runs 15 residues. Germline V CDR1 and CDR2: LNHNV, YYDKDF (reference sequence). V lost 4 bases, J lost 1 base, and 13 bases lay in between. The CDR3 sequence is CATSTWTVGNTEAFF. The CDR3 nucleotides read TGTGCCACCAGCACTTGGACCGTGGGGAACACTGAAGCTTTCTTT. The complete variable domain, with remaining parts taken from reference TRBV15 and TRBJ1-1, reads DAMVIQNPRYQVTQFGKPVTLSCSQTLNHNVMYWYQQKSSQAPKLLFHYYDKDFNNEADTPDNFQSRRPNTSFCFLDIRSPGLGDTAMYLCATSTWTVGNTEAFFGQGTRLTVV.

This rearrangement joins TRBV6-4 to TRBJ2-3; D unresolved. V lost 2 bases and J lost 2, with 11 bases in between. This CDR3 region has 15 residues. Germline CDR1 reads MRHNA; CDR2 reads SNTAGT. The CDR3 coding sequence is TGTGCCAGCAGTGACCCACGTAAGACCACAGATACGCAGTATTTT. Encoded protein: CASSDPRKTTDTQYF.

The rearrangement links TRBV27 to TRBJ2-2; TRBD2 aligns across 13 bases. The germline V gene has CDR1 MNHEY and CDR2 SMNVEV (reference sequence). The CDR3 has 17 amino acids. The V gene end was trimmed by 6 bases and the J gene end by 4 bases; junction bases not matched to a gene: 8. CDR3 sequence reads: CASRRGLAGWGTGELFF. The CDR3 DNA follows: TGTGCCAGCAGGAGGGGACTAGCGGGATGGGGCACCGGGGAGCTGTTTTTT.

The chain has TRBV10-1 and TRBJ2-6, with 7 bases aligning to TRBD1. The germline CDR1 and CDR2 sequences are WNHNN and SYGVQD (reference sequence). The CDR3 contains 15 residues. J was trimmed by 2 bases and V by 3 bases; bases with no gene match: 1. The CDR3 reads CASSEGGAGANVLTF. CDR3 in DNA: TGCGCCAGCAGTGAAGGGGGCGCTGGGGCCAACGTCCTGACTTTC.

This clonotype has more than one count but fewer than ten. The chain carries TRBV11-3 and TRBJ2-2; TRBD2 matches 16 bases. Trimming cost V 2 bases and J 7 bases; bases outside gene matches: 16. Germline V CDR1 and CDR2: SGHNT, YENEEA. The CDR3 consists of 21 residues. For the CDR3, the DNA is TGTGCCAGCAGCTTACCCAATGCACCCGGGACTAGCGGGGGGGCCGACGGGGAGCTGTTTTTT. Its translation: CASSLPNAPGTSGGADGELFF.

This clonotype was found once. The chain has TRBV27 and TRBJ2-5, with D perhaps matching TRBD1 or TRBD2 (5 bases each). This CDR3 region has 15 residues. Trimming took off 5 bases at V and 7 bases at J, with 20 bases between the two ends. Germline loops: CDR1 MNHEY, CDR2 SMNVEV (reference sequence). CDR3 sequence (DNA): TGTGCCAGCAGTCCAACGCCAGGGTTACTAGGGACCCAGTACTTC. This sequence encodes CASSPTPGLLGTQYF.

In its sample, this clonotype was seen many times. CDR3 sequence (DNA): TGCAGCGTTGAAGCTACAGGGGGTTACGCGTTCTTC. This codes for CSVEATGGYAFF. The chain links TRBV29-1 to TRBJ2-1; 8 nucleotides align to TRBD1. The trim removed 1 base at V and 15 bases at J, leaving 8 bases unmatched. The CDR3 length is 12 residues. Germline values: CDR1 SQVTM, CDR2 ANQGSEA.

This clonotype was observed a few times. V is TRBV6-5 and J is TRBJ2-1; 8 nucleotides line up with TRBD2. J lost 1 base, V lost 3 bases, and 8 bases had no gene match. Per the germline V gene, CDR1 is MNHEY and CDR2 is SVGAGI. The CDR3 is 17 amino acids. The CDR3 protein is CASSYTTSARSYNEQFF. CDR3 coding DNA: TGTGCCAGCAGTTATACGACTAGCGCGAGGTCCTACAATGAGCAGTTCTTC.

This clonotype was seen only a few times. This chain connects TRBV2 to TRBJ2-1; TRBD1 agrees at 7 bases. V trimming: 3 bases; J trimming: 13 bases; junction bases outside the gene matches: 15. The CDR3 spans 15 residues. Germline CDR1 SNHLY, CDR2 FYNNEI. The CDR3 is CASSEPNEVGTEQFF. Here the CDR3 DNA reads TGTGCCAGCAGTGAGCCGAACGAGGTAGGGACAGAACAGTTCTTC.

The table lists this clonotype with a few counts. The genes are TRBV7-3 and TRBJ2-1; either TRBD1 or TRBD2 may supply D (5 bases each). Germline CDR1 SGHTA, CDR2 FQGTGA. Trimming took 3 bases from V and 3 from J, leaving 9 bases between them. CDR3 size: 14 residues. In nucleotides, the CDR3 is TGTGCCAGCAGCTTGGGACCAAACTACAATGAGCAGTTCTTC. The encoded protein is CASSLGPNYNEQFF.

Only a few counts were recorded for this clonotype. The rearrangement uses TRBV20-1 and TRBJ2-3; 10 nucleotides line up with TRBD2. The CDR3 is made up of 15 amino acids. Per the germline V gene, CDR1 is DFQATT and CDR2 is SNEGSKA (reference sequence). The V segment lost 3 bases and the J segment 4 bases; nucleotides outside the gene matches: 7. CDR3 nucleotide sequence: TGCAGTGCTAGTCTTAGCGGGGGGCAAGCAGATACGCAGTATTTT. Protein: CSASLSGGQADTQYF.

This clonotype has more than one count but fewer than ten. The J gene is TRBJ1-5, the V gene TRBV21-1. TRBV21-1 is a pseudogene. The CDR3 sequence is 17 residues long. The DNA for the CDR3 is TGTGCCAGCAGCAAATTGGCCCCGAGGGAGGGCAATCAGCCCCAGCATTTT. Translated, it gives CASSKLAPREGNQPQHF.

This clonotype was picked up many times. The CDR3 region has the DNA TGCAGTTGCTGGGACCCGACAACAGATACGCAGTATTTT. It translates to CSCWDPTTDTQYF. The V gene is TRBV20-1, the J gene TRBJ2-3; D tentatively fits TRBD1 or TRBD2 (5 bases each). V was pared by 8 bases and J by 3 bases, with 15 bases between. Germline CDR1 reads DFQATT; CDR2 reads SNEGSKA (reference sequence). This CDR3 is 13 amino acids long.

V usage is TRBV5-1 and J usage is TRBJ2-1, with D unresolved. Trimming left V 3 bases short and J 7 bases short, with 8 bases between. The CDR3 is 12 residues long. The germline V gene encodes CDR1 SGHRS and CDR2 YFSETQ. The CDR3 coding sequence is TGCGCCAGCAGCTCGCACGAAAATGAGCAGTTCTTC. Amino acids: CASSSHENEQFF.

The table lists this clonotype with many counts. The CDR3 nucleotides read TGCAGTGCTGGCCGGGACAGGGATAATTCACCCCTCCACTTT. It is translated as CSAGRDRDNSPLHF. This chain joins TRBV20-1 and TRBJ1-6; 9 bases are a match to TRBD1. The CDR3 consists of 14 residues. V was clipped by 5 bases and J by 5 bases; unmatched bases: 4. From germline, CDR1 is DFQATT and CDR2 SNEGSKA (reference sequence).

This clonotype came up a few times. This chain uses TRBV7-9 with TRBJ2-7; D possibly corresponds to TRBD1 (5 bases). Germline V gene sequence: CDR1 SEHNR, CDR2 FQNEAQ (reference sequence). The CDR3 runs 14 residues. V dropped 5 bases and J dropped 0 bases, with 11 bases sitting between them. The CDR3: CASSQTENSYEQYF. CDR3 sequence (DNA): TGTGCCAGCAGCCAGACAGAAAACTCCTACGAGCAGTACTTC.